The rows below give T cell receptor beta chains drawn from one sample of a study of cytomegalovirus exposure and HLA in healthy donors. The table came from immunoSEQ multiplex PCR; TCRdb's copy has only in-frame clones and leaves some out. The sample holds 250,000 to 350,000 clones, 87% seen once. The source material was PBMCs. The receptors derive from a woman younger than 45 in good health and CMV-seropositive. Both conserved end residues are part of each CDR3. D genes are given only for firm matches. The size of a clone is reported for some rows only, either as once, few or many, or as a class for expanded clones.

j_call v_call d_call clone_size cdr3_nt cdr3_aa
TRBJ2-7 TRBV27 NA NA TGTGCCAGCAGTTTGAACCTCCTGGGCTACGAGCAGTACTTC CASSLNLLGYEQYF
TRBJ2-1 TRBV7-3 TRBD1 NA TGTGCCAGCAGCTTAGTAGGGGGCCTCCCATACAATGAGCAGTTCTTC CASSLVGGLPYNEQFF
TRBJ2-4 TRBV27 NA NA TGTGCCAGCAGTACCCTCCTCGTGGGCGGGGCCAAAAACATTCAGTACTTC CASSTLLVGGAKNIQYF
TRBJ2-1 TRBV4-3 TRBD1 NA TGCGCCAGCAGCCCGCAGACAGGGGACAATGAGCAGTTCTTC CASSPQTGDNEQFF
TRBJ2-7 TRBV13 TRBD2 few TGTGCCAGCAGCTATAGGACTAGCGGTTCTTACGAGCAGTACTTC CASSYRTSGSYEQYF
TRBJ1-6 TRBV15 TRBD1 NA TGTGCCACCAGCGCGCGGACAGGGCCGTTCTCACCCCTCCACTTT CATSARTGPFSPLHF
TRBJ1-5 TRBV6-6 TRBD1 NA TGTGCCAGCAGTCATGGGACAGGGTTGATTAATCAGCCCCAGCATTTT CASSHGTGLINQPQHF
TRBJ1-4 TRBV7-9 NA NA TGTGCCAGCAGCATAACAGCCGGGGGTGAAAAACTGTTTTTT CASSITAGGEKLFF
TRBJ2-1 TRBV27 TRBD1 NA TGTGCCAGCAGTCTCCGGCAGGGGGCCAACAATGAGCAGTTCTTC CASSLRQGANNEQFF
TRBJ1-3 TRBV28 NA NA TGTGCCAGCAGTCTACGTGGGGGTGCGGGAAACACCATATATTTT CASSLRGGAGNTIYF
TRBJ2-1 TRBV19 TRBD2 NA TGTGCCAGTAGTATTAGCGGGAGTGTTGAGCAGTTCTTC CASSISGSVEQFF
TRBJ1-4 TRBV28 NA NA TGTGCCACCACGAGGGAGGGTTTAAGTGAAAAACTGTTTTTT CATTREGLSEKLFF
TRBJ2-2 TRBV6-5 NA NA TGTGCCAGCAGTTACTGGGGGCTCGACGTGGAGCTGTTTTTT CASSYWGLDVELFF
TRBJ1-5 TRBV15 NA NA TGTGCCACCAGCAGAGATCGGGGGCAGCCCCAGCATTTT CATSRDRGQPQHF
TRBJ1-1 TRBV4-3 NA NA TGCGCCAGCAGCCAGGCACAGGCCTTGAACACTGAAGCTTTCTTT CASSQAQALNTEAFF
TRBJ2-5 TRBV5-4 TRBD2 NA TGTGCCAGCAGCTTGGCTACTAGCGGGAGGCGACAAGAGACCCAGTACTTC CASSLATSGRRQETQYF
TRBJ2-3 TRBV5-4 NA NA TGTGCCAGCAGCTTGTCCCAGAGGGGCACAGATACGCAGTATTTT CASSLSQRGTDTQYF
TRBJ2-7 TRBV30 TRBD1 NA TGTGCCTGGAGTGTGGGCACAGGGGTATACTACGAGCAGTACTTC CAWSVGTGVYYEQYF
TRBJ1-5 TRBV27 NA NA TGTGCCAGCAGTCAGCAGGGTATGGTCCAGCCCCAGCATTTT CASSQQGMVQPQHF
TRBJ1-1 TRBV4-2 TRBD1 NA TGTGCCAGCACCGACAGGGGAGGGTCGAACACTGAAGCTTTCTTT CASTDRGGSNTEAFF
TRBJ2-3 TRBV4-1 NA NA TGCGCCAGCAGCCAAGTTGTTGGGCCGACGACAGATACGCAGTATTTT CASSQVVGPTTDTQYF
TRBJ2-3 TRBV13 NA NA TGTGCCAGCAGCCTCTCCATGAACCCTACAGATACGCAGTATTTT CASSLSMNPTDTQYF
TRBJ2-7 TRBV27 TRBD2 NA TGTGCCAGCAGTTTCTACGGGGGGTCCTACGAGCAGTACTTC CASSFYGGSYEQYF
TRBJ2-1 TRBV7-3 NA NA TGTGCCAGCAGCCCGAGCCCGACGACTAGTACGAATGAGCAGTTCTTC CASSPSPTTSTNEQFF
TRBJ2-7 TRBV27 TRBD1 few TGTGCCAGCATGGACAGGTTCTACGAGCAGTACTTC CASMDRFYEQYF
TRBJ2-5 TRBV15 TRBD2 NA TGTGCCACCGGACCGAGCGCGGGGGGGCAAGAGACCCAGTACTTC CATGPSAGGQETQYF
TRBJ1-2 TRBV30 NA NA TGTGCCTGGAGGCCGGGCTCCTATGGCTACACCTTC CAWRPGSYGYTF
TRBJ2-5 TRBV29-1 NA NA TGCAGCGTTGAAGGTCAGGGGCCTCAAGAGACCCAGTACTTC CSVEGQGPQETQYF
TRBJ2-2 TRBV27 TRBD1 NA TGTGCCAGCTTGAACAGGGGGGCCGGGGAGCTGTTTTTT CASLNRGAGELFF
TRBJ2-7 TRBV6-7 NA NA TGTGCCAGCATCTCGGGACTCCAAACCCCCTACGAGCAGTACTTC CASISGLQTPYEQYF